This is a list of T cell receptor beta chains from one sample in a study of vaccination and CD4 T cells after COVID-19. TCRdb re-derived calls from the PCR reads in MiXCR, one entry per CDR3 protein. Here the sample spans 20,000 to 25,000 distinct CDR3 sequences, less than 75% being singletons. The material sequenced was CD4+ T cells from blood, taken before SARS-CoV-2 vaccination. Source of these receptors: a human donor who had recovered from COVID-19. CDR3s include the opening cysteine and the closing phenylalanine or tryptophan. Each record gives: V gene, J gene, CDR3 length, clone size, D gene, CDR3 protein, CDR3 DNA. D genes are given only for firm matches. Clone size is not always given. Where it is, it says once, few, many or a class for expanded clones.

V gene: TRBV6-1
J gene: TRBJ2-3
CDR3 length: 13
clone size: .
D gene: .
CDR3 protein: CASRTNTADTQYF
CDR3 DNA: TGTGCCAGCAGGACCAACACCGCCGATACGCAGTATTTT

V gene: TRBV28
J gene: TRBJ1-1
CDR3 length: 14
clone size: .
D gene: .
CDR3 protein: CASSPNRDGTEAFF
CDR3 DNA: TGTGCCAGCAGTCCCAACAGGGATGGCACTGAAGCTTTCTTT

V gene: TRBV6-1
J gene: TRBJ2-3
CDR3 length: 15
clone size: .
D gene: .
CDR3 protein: CASRSPGGGTDTQYF
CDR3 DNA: TGTGCCAGCAGGAGTCCAGGGGGGGGCACAGATACGCAGTATTTT

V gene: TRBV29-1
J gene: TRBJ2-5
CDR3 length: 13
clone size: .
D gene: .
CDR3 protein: CSLQTGTSETQYF
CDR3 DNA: TGCAGCCTCCAAACGGGTACTAGCGAGACCCAGTACTTC

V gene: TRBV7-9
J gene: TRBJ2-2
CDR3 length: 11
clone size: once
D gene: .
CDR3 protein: CASDVAGELFF
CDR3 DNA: TGTGCCAGCGACGTTGCCGGGGAGCTGTTTTTT

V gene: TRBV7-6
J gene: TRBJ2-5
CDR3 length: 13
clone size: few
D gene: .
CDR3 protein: CASGGSGQETQYF
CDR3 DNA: TGTGCCAGCGGAGGCTCAGGCCAAGAGACCCAGTACTTC

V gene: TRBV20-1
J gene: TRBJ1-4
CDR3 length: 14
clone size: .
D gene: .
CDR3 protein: CSAREASAEGELFF
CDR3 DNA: TGCAGTGCTAGAGAAGCGTCGGCCGAGGGGGAACTGTTTTTT

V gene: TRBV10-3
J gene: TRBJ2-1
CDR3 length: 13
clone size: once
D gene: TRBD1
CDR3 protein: CAIEGALGDEQFF
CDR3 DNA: TGTGCTATTGAGGGGGCTCTCGGGGATGAGCAGTTCTTC

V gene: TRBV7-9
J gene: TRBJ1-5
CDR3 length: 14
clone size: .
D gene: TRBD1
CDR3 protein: CASSQTGGGQPQHF
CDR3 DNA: TGTGCCAGCAGCCAGACAGGGGGCGGGCAGCCCCAGCATTTT

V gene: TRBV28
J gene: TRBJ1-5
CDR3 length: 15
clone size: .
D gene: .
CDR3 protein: CASSFHLGPNQPQHF
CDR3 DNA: TGTGCCAGCAGTTTCCACCTCGGCCCCAATCAGCCCCAGCATTTT

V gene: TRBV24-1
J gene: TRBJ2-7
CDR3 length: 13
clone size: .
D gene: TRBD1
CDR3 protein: CATSDRTGLEQYF
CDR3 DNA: TGTGCCACCAGTGATCGGACAGGGTTAGAGCAGTACTTC

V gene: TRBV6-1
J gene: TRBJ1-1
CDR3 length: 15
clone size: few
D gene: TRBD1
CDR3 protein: CASSRDRGLNTEAFF
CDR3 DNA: TGTGCCAGCAGTCGGGACAGGGGATTGAACACTGAAGCTTTCTTT

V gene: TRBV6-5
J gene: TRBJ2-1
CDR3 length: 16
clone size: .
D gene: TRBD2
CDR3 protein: CASSYSLREGYNEQFF
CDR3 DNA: TGTGCCAGCAGTTACTCATTGAGGGAGGGTTACAATGAGCAGTTCTTC

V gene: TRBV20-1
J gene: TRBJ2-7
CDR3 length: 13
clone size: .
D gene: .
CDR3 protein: CSARVRGSYEQYF
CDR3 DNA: TGCAGTGCTAGAGTGCGCGGCTCCTACGAGCAGTACTTC

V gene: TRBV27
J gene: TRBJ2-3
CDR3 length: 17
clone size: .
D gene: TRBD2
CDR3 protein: CASSFSSGRWGTDTQYF
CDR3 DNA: TGTGCCAGCAGTTTCTCTAGCGGGAGGTGGGGCACAGATACGCAGTATTTT

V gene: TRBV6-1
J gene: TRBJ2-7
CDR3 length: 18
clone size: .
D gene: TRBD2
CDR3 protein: CASSHRDGAGLKSPWQYF
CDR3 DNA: TGTGCCAGCAGCCATAGGGACGGAGCGGGACTTAAATCCCCCTGGCAGTACTTC

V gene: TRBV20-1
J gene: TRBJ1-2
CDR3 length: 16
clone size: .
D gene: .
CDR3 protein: CSARAARRDSIYGYTF
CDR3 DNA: TGCAGTGCTAGAGCAGCCCGACGGGATTCTATCTATGGCTACACCTTC

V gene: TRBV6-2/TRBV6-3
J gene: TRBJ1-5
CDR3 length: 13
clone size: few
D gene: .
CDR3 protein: CASSYWGNQPQHF
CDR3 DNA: TGTGCCAGCAGTTACTGGGGCAATCAGCCCCAGCATTTT

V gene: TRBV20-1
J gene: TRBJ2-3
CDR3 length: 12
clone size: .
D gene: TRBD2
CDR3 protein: CSGLAGTDTQYF
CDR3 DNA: TGCAGTGGACTAGCGGGGACAGATACGCAGTATTTT

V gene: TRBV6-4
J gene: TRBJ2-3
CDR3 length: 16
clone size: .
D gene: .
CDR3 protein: CASSDSKGRGADTQYF
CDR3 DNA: TGTGCCAGCAGTGACTCGAAGGGGAGAGGCGCAGATACGCAGTATTTT

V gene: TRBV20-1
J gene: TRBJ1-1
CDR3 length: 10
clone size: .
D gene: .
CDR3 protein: CSASRELAFF
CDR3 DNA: TGCAGTGCTAGCAGGGAGTTGGCTTTCTTT

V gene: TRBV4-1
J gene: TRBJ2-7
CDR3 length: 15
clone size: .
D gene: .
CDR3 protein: CASSQDPRSSYEQYF
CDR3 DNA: TGCGCCAGCAGCCAAGATCCAAGAAGTTCCTACGAGCAGTACTTC

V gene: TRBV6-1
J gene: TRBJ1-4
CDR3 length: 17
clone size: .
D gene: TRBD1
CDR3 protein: CASRPRQGTATNEKLFF
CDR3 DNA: TGTGCCAGCAGGCCGAGACAGGGGACTGCAACTAATGAAAAACTGTTTTTT

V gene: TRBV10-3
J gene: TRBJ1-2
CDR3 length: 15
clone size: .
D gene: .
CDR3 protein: CAISDLGQLNYGYTF
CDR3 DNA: TGTGCCATCAGCGACCTCGGACAGCTGAACTATGGCTACACCTTC

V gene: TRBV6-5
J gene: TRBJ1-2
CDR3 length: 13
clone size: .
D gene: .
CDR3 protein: CASSSSGTYGYTF
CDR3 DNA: TGTGCCAGCAGTTCGTCAGGGACCTACGGCTACACCTTC

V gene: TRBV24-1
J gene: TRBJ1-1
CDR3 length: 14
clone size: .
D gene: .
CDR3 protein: CATSDEDRPQEAFF
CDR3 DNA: TGTGCCACCAGTGACGAAGACAGACCCCAGGAAGCTTTCTTT

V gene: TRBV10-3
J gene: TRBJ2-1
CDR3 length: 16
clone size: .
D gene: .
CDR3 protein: CAISGQGGRRTGEQFF
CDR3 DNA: TGTGCCATCAGTGGGCAGGGGGGAAGGAGGACCGGTGAGCAGTTCTTC

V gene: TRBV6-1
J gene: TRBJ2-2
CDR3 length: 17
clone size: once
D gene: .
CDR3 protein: CASSGGQTLTNTGELFF
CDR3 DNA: TGTGCCAGCAGTGGTGGCCAAACGTTAACGAACACCGGGGAGCTGTTTTTT

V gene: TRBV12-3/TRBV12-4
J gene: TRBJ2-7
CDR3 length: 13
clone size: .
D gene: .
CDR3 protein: CASSLIGTHEQYF
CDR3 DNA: TGTGCCAGCAGTTTGATAGGGACCCACGAGCAGTACTTC

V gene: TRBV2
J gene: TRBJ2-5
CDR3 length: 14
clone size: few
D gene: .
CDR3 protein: CASSERTGQETQYF
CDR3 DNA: TGTGCCAGCAGTGAACGAACAGGCCAAGAGACCCAGTACTTC

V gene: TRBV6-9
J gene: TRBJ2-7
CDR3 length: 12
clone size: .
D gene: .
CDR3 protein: CASIPNTHEQYF
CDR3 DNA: TGTGCCAGCATTCCGAACACCCACGAGCAGTACTTC

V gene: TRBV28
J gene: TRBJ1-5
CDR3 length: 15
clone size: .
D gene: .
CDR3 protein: CASRLLGQGNQPQHF
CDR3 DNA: TGTGCCAGCAGACTCCTTGGGCAGGGGAATCAGCCCCAGCATTTT

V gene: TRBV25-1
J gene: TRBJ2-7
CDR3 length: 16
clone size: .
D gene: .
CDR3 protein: CASSDPAGRGRYEQYF
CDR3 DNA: TGTGCCAGCAGTGACCCAGCGGGACGGGGGCGATACGAGCAGTACTTC

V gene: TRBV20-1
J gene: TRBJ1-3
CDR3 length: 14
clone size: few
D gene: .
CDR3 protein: CSALAPDSGNTIYF
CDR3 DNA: TGCAGTGCCTTGGCACCGGACTCTGGAAACACCATATATTTT

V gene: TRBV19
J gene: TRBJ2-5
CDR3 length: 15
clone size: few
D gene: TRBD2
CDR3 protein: CASRSAGRASETQYF
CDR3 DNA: TGTGCCAGTAGGTCCGCCGGGAGGGCCAGTGAGACCCAGTACTTC

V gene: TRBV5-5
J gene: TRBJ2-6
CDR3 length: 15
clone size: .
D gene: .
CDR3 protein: CASSLAGAGANVLTF
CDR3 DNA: TGTGCCAGCAGCTTGGCCGGGGCAGGGGCCAACGTCCTGACTTTC

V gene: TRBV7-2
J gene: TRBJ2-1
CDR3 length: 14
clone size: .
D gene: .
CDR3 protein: CASSLLGRDNEQFF
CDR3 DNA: TGTGCCAGCAGCTTATTGGGCAGGGACAATGAGCAGTTCTTC

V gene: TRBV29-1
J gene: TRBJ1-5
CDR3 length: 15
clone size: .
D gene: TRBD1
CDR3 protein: CSVSTGQGHNQPQHF
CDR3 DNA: TGCAGCGTTTCAACGGGACAGGGTCACAATCAGCCCCAGCATTTT

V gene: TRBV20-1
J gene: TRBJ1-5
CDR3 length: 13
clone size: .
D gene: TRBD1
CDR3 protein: CSAWTGSDQPQHF
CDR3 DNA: TGCAGTGCTTGGACAGGGTCAGACCAGCCCCAGCATTTT

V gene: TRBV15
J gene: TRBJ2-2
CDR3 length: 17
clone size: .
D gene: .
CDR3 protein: CATSRDLPPGSGEELFF
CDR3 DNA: TGTGCCACCAGCAGAGATCTTCCCCCGGGATCTGGGGAGGAGCTGTTTTTT

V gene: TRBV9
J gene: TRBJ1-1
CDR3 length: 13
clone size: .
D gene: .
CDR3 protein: CASSYSPDTEAFF
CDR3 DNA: TGTGCCAGCAGCTACAGTCCGGACACTGAAGCTTTCTTT

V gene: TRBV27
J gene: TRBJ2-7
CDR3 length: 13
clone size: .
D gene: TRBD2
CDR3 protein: CASSSGRAYEQYF
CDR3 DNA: TGTGCCAGCAGTAGCGGGAGGGCCTACGAGCAGTACTTC